This T cell receptor (beta chain) was captured in a study of blood T cell repertoires in COVID-19. Only in-frame clones appear in the TCRdb table, and some are missing; sequencing was by immunoSEQ multiplex PCR. This table holds hundreds of thousands of clones, 70% to 90% found once. This CDR3 contains 15 residues. J gave up 4 bases and V 4 bases, and 8 bases lay outside the gene matches. Germline loops: CDR1 SGHNT, CDR2 YYREEE (reference sequence). The rearrangement joins TRBV5-4 to TRBJ2-1, with TRBD2 matching over 7 bases. Material: PBMCs or T cells enriched from blood (not recorded which). This receptor was obtained from a man between 50 and 59 years old who had been exposed to COVID-19. The CDR3 reads CASSRGLGAYNEQFF. In DNA, the CDR3 is TGTGCCAGCAGCCGCGGACTAGGGGCATACAATGAGCAGTTCTTC.